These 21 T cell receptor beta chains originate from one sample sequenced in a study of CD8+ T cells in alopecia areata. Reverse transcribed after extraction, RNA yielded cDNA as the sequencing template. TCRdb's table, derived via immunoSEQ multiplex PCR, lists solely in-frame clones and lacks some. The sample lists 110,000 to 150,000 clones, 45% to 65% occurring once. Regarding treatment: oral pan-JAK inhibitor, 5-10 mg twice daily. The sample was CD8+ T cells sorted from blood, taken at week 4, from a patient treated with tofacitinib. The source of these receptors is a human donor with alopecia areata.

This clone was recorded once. CDR3 amino acids: CASSENQVSLKSPLHF. Written as DNA, the CDR3 is TGTGCCAGCAGTGAGAATCAAGTCTCTCTTAAATCACCCCTCCACTTT. The chain recombines TRBV2 with TRBJ1-6, with D unclear. Per germline, CDR1 SNHLY and CDR2 FYNNEI. The CDR3 runs 16 residues. V was clipped by 3 bases and J by 10 bases, with 19 bases between them.

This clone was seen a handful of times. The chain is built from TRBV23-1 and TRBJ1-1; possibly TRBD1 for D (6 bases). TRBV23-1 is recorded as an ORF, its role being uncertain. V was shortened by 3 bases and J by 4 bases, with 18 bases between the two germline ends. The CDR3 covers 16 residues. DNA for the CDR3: TGCGCCAGCAGTCAGCGGGGCAGGGGAACGTGCACTGAAGCTTTCTTT. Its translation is CASSQRGRGTCTEAFF.

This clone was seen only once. CDR3 in amino acids: CASSTSGGAGNEQFF. In nucleotides, the CDR3 is TGTGCCAGCAGCACTAGCGGGGGGGCCGGAAATGAGCAGTTCTTC. The rearrangement joins TRBV5-4 to TRBJ2-1, with 13 bases aligning to TRBD2. Germline assignment: CDR1 SGHNT and CDR2 YYREEE (reference sequence). The CDR3 runs to 15 residues. V lost 4 bases to trimming and J lost 7 bases; unmatched junction nucleotides: 5. The entire variable domain, with the rest obtained from reference TRBV5-4 and TRBJ2-1, is as follows: ETGVTQSPTHLIKTRGQQVTLRCSSQSGHNTVSWYQQALGQGPQFIFQYYREEENGRGNFPPRFSGLQFPNYSSELNVNALELDDSALYLCASSTSGGAGNEQFFGPGTRLTVL.

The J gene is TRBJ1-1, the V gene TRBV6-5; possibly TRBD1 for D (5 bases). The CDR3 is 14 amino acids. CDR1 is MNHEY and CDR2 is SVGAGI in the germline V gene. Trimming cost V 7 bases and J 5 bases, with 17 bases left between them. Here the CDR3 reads CASTPAQGLTEAFF. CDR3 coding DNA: TGTGCCAGCACCCCAGCCCAGGGCCTTACTGAAGCTTTCTTT.

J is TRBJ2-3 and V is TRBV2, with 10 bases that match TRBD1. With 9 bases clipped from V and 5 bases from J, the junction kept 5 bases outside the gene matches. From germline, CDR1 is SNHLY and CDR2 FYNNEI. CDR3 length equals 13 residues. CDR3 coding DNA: TGTGCCAGGGAGGGACAGGGGAAAGATACGCAGTATTTT. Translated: CAREGQGKDTQYF. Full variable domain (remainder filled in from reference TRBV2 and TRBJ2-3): EPEVTQTPSHQVTQMGQEVILRCVPISNHLYFYWYRQILGQKVEFLVSFYNNEISEKSEIFDDQFSVERPDGSNFTLKIRSTKLEDSAMYFCAREGQGKDTQYFGPGTRLTVL.

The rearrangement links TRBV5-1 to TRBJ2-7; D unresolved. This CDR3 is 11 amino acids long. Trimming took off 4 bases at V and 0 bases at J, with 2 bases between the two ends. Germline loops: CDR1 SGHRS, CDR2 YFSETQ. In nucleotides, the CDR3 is TGCGCCAGCAGCGCCTCCTACGAGCAGTACTTC. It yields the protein CASSASYEQYF. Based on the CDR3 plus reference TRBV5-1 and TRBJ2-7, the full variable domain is KAGVTQTPRYLIKTRGQQVTLSCSPISGHRSVSWYQQTPGQGLQFLFEYFSETQRNKGNFPGRFSGRQFSNSRSEMNVSTLELGDSALYLCASSASYEQYFGPGTRLTVT.

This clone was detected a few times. In DNA, the CDR3 is TGTGCCAGCAGTGATGGGGGGCGCGGAGGACAGCCCCAGCATTTT. It specifies CASSDGGRGGQPQHF. This rearrangement joins TRBV6-1 to TRBJ1-5, with a weak D call TRBD1 (6 bases). Germline CDR1 and CDR2: MNHNS and SASEGT. The V end lost 3 bases, the J end lost 7 bases, and 16 bases lay between the germline ends. The CDR3 covers 15 residues.

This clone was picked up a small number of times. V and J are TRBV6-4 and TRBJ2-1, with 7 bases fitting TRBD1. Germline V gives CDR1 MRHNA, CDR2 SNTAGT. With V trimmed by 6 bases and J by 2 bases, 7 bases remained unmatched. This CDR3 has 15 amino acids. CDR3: CASSLEQGPYNEQFF. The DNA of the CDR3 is TGTGCCAGCAGCTTAGAACAGGGGCCCTACAATGAGCAGTTCTTC.

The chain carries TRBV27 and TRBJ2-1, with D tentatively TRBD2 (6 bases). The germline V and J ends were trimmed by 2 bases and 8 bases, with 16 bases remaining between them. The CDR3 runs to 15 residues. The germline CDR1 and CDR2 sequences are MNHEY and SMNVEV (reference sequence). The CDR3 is CASSLMAGTSDEQFF. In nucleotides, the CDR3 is TGTGCCAGCAGTTTAATGGCGGGAACGTCGGATGAGCAGTTCTTC.

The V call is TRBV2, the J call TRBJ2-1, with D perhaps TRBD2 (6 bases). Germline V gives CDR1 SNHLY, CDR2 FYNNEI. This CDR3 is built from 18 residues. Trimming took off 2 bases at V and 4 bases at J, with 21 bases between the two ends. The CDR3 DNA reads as TGTGCCAGCAGTGAATATCCGTTATCGGGGGAGGTGTACAATGAGCAGTTCTTC. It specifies CASSEYPLSGEVYNEQFF.

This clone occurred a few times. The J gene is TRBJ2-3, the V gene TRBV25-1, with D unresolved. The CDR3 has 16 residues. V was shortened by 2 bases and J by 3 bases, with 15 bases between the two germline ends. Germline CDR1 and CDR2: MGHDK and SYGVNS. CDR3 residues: CASSERSGVLTDTQYF. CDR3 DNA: TGTGCCAGCAGTGAACGTAGTGGGGTTTTGACAGATACGCAGTATTTT.

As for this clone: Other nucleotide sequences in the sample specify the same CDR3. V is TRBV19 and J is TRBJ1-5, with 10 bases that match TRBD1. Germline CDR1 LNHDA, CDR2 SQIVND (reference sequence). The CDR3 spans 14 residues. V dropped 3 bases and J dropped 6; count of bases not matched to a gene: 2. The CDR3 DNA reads TGTGCCAGTAGTATCCGGGACAGGGGTCAGCCCCAGCATTTT. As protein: CASSIRDRGQPQHF. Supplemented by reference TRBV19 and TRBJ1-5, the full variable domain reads DGGITQSPKYLFRKEGQNVTLSCEQNLNHDAMYWYRQDPGQGLRLIYYSQIVNDFQKGDIAEGYSVSREKKESFPLTVTSAQKNPTAFYLCASSIRDRGQPQHFGDGTRLSIL.

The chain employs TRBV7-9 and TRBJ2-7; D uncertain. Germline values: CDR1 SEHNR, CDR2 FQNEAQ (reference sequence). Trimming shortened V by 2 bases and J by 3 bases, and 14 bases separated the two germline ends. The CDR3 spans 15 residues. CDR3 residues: CASSLMGANRYEQYF. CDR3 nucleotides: TGTGCCAGCAGCTTAATGGGTGCCAACCGCTACGAGCAGTACTTC.

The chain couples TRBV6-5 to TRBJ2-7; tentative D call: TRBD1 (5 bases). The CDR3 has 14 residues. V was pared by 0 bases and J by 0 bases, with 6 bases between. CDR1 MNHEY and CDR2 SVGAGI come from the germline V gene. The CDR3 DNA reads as TGTGCCAGCAGTTACTCGCAGGGCTCCTACGAGCAGTACTTC. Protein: CASSYSQGSYEQYF.

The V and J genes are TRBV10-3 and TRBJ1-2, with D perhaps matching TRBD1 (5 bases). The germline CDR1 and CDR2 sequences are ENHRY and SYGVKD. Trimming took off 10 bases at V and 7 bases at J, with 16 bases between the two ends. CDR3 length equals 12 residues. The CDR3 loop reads CASEGGHLGYTF. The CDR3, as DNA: TGTGCCAGCGAGGGCGGACACCTTGGCTACACCTTC.

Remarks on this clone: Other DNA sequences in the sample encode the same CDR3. This CDR3 is CASRPNYNEQFF. In DNA form, the CDR3 reads TGCGCCAGCAGACCCAACTACAATGAGCAGTTCTTC. The chain carries TRBV5-1 and TRBJ2-1; no clear D. Trimming removed 5 bases at V and 3 bases at J, with 6 bases between. The CDR3 is 12 amino acids. Germline CDR1 SGHRS, CDR2 YFSETQ.

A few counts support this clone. The CDR3 DNA reads TGTGCCAGCAGCCAAGGACAGGGGGACCAAGAGACCCAGTACTTC. Translated: CASSQGQGDQETQYF. The rearrangement joins TRBV14 to TRBJ2-5; 9 positions agree with TRBD1. The CDR3 consists of 15 residues. Germline-derived CDR1 and CDR2 are SGHDN and FVKESK. After removal of 1 base from V and 0 bases from J, the junction contained 0 bases not matched to a gene. Together with reference TRBV14 and TRBJ2-5, the CDR3 gives the full variable domain: EAGVTQFPSHSVIEKGQTVTLRCDPISGHDNLYWYRRVMGKEIKFLLHFVKESKQDESGMPNNRFLAERTGGTYSTLKVQPAELEDSGVYFCASSQGQGDQETQYFGPGTRLLVL.

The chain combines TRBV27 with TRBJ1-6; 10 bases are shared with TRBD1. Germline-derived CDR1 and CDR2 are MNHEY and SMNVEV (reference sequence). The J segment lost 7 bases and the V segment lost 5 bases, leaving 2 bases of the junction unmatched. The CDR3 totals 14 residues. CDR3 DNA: TGTGCCAGCAGTACGACAGGGGGCAATTCACCCCTCCACTTT. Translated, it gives CASSTTGGNSPLHF.

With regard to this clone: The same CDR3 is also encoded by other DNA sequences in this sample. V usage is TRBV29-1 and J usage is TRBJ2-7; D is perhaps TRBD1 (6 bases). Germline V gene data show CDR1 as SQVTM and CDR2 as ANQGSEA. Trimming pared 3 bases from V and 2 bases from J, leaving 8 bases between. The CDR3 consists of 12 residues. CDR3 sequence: CSVEDRPYEQYF. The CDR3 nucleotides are TGCAGCGTTGAGGACAGACCCTACGAGCAGTACTTC.

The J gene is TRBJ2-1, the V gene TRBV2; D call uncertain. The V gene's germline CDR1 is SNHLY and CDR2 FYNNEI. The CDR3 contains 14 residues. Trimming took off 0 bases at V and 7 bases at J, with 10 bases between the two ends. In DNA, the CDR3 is TGTGCCAGCAGTGAAGCCCCAGCCGCGAATGAGCAGTTCTTC. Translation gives CASSEAPAANEQFF.

The CDR3 bases are TGTGCCAGCAGCTTGGCCGAGGCAGGGAGCGTGGCCCAGCATTTT. This encodes CASSLAEAGSVAQHF. The chain links TRBV5-6 to TRBJ1-5, with D possibly being TRBD1 (5 bases). The germline V gene encodes CDR1 SGHDT and CDR2 YYEEEE. This CDR3 contains 15 residues. V lost 0 bases and J 11 bases, leaving 18 bases between the germline ends.